Following are 29 T cell receptor beta chains from one sample sequenced in a study of T cell changes during pregnancy in multiple sclerosis. Here immunoSEQ multiplex PCR was the method, and the copy in TCRdb shows in-frame clones only, minus some. The table lists roughly 46,000 clones, almost 95% of them singletons, with 3.5% to 5% in the top ten. Here the sequenced sample was CD8+ T cells from peripheral blood mononuclear cells, taken in the first trimester of pregnancy. Receptors originate from a female donor with multiple sclerosis, enrolled in a pregnancy study.

V usage is TRBV6-5 and J usage is TRBJ2-5, with 7 nucleotides matching TRBD2. The germline V gene encodes CDR1 MNHEY and CDR2 SVGAGI. The CDR3 totals 13 residues. Losses at the gene ends were 8 bases for V and 3 bases for J; bases not matched to a gene: 6. The CDR3 bases are TGTGCCAGCCGGAAGCGGGGTGAAGAGACCCAGTACTTC. Translation: CASRKRGEETQYF.

The rearrangement uses TRBV4-2 and TRBJ2-1, with TRBD2 identical over 10 bases. Germline CDR1 is LGHNA and CDR2 is YNFKEQ. The CDR3 spans 16 residues. V dropped 2 bases and J dropped 2; count of bases not matched to a gene: 3. CDR3: CASSQRSGGAYNEQFF. The CDR3 nucleotides are TGTGCCAGCAGCCAAAGAAGCGGGGGGGCCTACAATGAGCAGTTCTTC.

The V and J genes are TRBV18 and TRBJ2-3; D is perhaps TRBD2 (5 bases). Germline values: CDR1 KGHSH, CDR2 LQKENI. V was pared by 8 bases and J by 0 bases, with 18 bases between. The CDR3 runs 16 residues. DNA of the CDR3: TGTGCCAGCACCCCCCTTTTCGGAGGAAGCACAGATACGCAGTATTTT. Encoded protein: CASTPLFGGSTDTQYF.

V and J are TRBV5-1 and TRBJ2-7; 9 bases align to TRBD1. The CDR3 length is 15 residues. Unmatched junction bases numbered 9, after V lost 4 bases and J lost 4 bases. From germline, CDR1 is SGHRS and CDR2 YFSETQ. In DNA form, the CDR3 reads TGCGCCAGCAGCCTAACCGGGACAGGGTCATACGAGCAGTACTTC. This codes for CASSLTGTGSYEQYF.

The rearrangement joins TRBV7-2 to TRBJ2-7; TRBD2 matches 11 bases. V lost 4 bases and J lost 2; bases outside the gene matches: 4. CDR3 length equals 15 residues. CDR1 and CDR2 from the germline V gene are SGHTA and FQGNSA. The CDR3 nucleotides read TGTGCCAGCAGCTCGACTAGCGGGATCCCCTACGAGCAGTACTTC. The encoded protein is CASSSTSGIPYEQYF.

The chain couples TRBV30 to TRBJ2-5; TRBD2 matches 13 bases. This CDR3 contains 15 residues. CDR1 is GTSNPN and CDR2 is SVGIG in the germline V gene (reference sequence). After removal of 4 bases from V and 5 bases from J, the junction contained 7 bases not matched to a gene. The CDR3 sequence: CAWTTSGRSEETQYF. In DNA form, the CDR3 reads TGTGCCTGGACGACTAGCGGGAGGTCGGAGGAGACCCAGTACTTC.

The chain combines TRBV4-3 with TRBJ2-7, with D possibly TRBD1 on 5 matching bases. This CDR3 is built from 15 residues. Per the germline V gene, CDR1 is LGHNA and CDR2 is YSLEER. V lost 5 bases to trimming and J lost 0 bases, with 14 bases between them. In DNA, the CDR3 is TGCGCCAGCAGCGGGGCGGTTTCCAGCTCCTACGAGCAGTACTTC. It yields the protein CASSGAVSSSYEQYF.

This chain uses TRBV19 with TRBJ1-5; TRBD1 aligns across 7 bases. V dropped 2 bases and J dropped 0; count of bases not matched to a gene: 10. Germline V gene sequence: CDR1 LNHDA, CDR2 SQIVND (reference sequence). The CDR3 length is 18 residues. CDR3 in DNA: TGTGCCAGTAGTATACGGCGACAGGGATTCTATAGCAATCAGCCCCAGCATTTT. Protein: CASSIRRQGFYSNQPQHF.

This chain links TRBV25-1 with TRBJ2-1; weak D call: TRBD2 (6 bases). In germline, CDR1 is MGHDK, CDR2 SYGVNS. The length of the CDR3 is 16 residues. V shed 2 bases and J shed 4 bases, with 15 bases lying between them. The CDR3 DNA is TGTGCCAGCAGTGAAGGTGTGGTCGGGAGATACAATGAGCAGTTCTTC. It translates to CASSEGVVGRYNEQFF.

The chain couples TRBV6-6 to TRBJ2-7; tentative D call: TRBD1 (5 bases). Per germline, CDR1 MNHNY and CDR2 SVGAGI (reference sequence). Trimming shortened V by 5 bases and J by 3 bases, and 8 bases separated the two germline ends. CDR3 length equals 12 residues. CDR3 sequence (DNA): TGTGCCAGCAGTAAAGACAGCTACGAGCAGTACTTC. This translates into CASSKDSYEQYF.

This clone appeared once. The chain carries TRBV27 and TRBJ2-5, with D possibly matching TRBD1 (6 bases). Germline V gene sequence: CDR1 MNHEY, CDR2 SMNVEV (reference sequence). The CDR3 totals 13 residues. V lost 4 bases, J lost 7 bases, and 13 bases lay in between. CDR3 region: CASSWTARGTQYF. The CDR3 DNA reads as TGTGCCAGCAGTTGGACAGCCCGAGGGACCCAGTACTTC.

In this sample, this clone turned up once. The chain couples TRBV7-8 to TRBJ1-4, with D unclear. V lost 4 bases to trimming and J lost 0 bases, with 15 bases between them. CDR1 is SGHVS, CDR2 FQNEAQ, per germline. The CDR3 has 17 residues. CDR3 region: CASSSRLEIATNEKLFF. The CDR3 bases are TGTGCCAGCAGCTCTCGACTGGAAATTGCAACTAATGAAAAACTGTTTTTT.

About this clone: It may be a read error: a sequence one base away is much more abundant. This same CDR3 is encoded by further DNA sequences in the sample. As DNA, the CDR3 is TGTGCCACCAGCGGGTCCAGGCAGGACGGACTAGCCAAAAACATTCAGTACTTC. The encoded protein is CATSGSRQDGLAKNIQYF. The genes are TRBV15 and TRBJ2-4; D is perhaps TRBD2 (5 bases). The CDR3 loop spans 18 amino acids. Looked up from germline, CDR1 is LNHNV and CDR2 is YYDKDF (reference sequence). V was cut by 5 bases and J by 0 bases, with 20 bases left in between.

The chain uses TRBV5-1 and TRBJ2-7, with 7 positions matching TRBD1. This CDR3 comprises 16 residues. The ends lost 4 bases at V and 1 base at J; junction bases unmatched: 11. Germline V CDR1 and CDR2: SGHRS, YFSETQ. The CDR3 DNA sequence: TGCGCCAGCAGCAGAGAGCCCGGGACAGCATCCTACGAGCAGTACTTC. Translation gives CASSREPGTASYEQYF.

The chain has TRBV7-8 and TRBJ1-1; 8 positions match TRBD1. The CDR3 is 14 residues long. The junction had 3 bases not matched to a gene; V was cut back by 5 bases and J by 1 base. The germline V gene has CDR1 SGHVS and CDR2 FQNEAQ. The CDR3 DNA reads TGTGCCAGCAGCCCAGGGGGCGCGAACACTGAAGCTTTCTTT. Translating it yields CASSPGGANTEAFF. The full variable domain, its missing parts supplied by reference TRBV7-8 and TRBJ1-1, is GAGVSQSPRYKVAKRGQDVALRCDPISGHVSLFWYQQALGQGPEFLTYFQNEAQLDKSGLPSDRFFAERPEGSVSTLKIQRTQQEDSAVYLCASSPGGANTEAFFGQGTRLTVV.

The rearrangement uses TRBV10-3 and TRBJ1-3; TRBD1 aligns across 7 bases. The CDR3 runs 17 residues. The J segment lost 1 base and the V segment lost 3 bases, leaving 9 bases of the junction unmatched. From germline, CDR1 is ENHRY and CDR2 SYGVKD. CDR3 nucleotide sequence: TGTGCCATCAGTGACCCAGACAGGGCCCCGTCTGGAAACACCATATATTTT. It encodes CAISDPDRAPSGNTIYF.

J is TRBJ2-7 and V is TRBV7-3; no definite D call. Trimming left V 4 bases short and J 7 bases short, with 8 bases between. CDR1 is SGHTA, CDR2 FQGTGA, per germline. The CDR3 loop spans 11 amino acids. DNA of the CDR3: TGTGCCAGCAGCTCCGGAGAGGAGCAGTACTTC. Translated: CASSSGEEQYF.

The J gene is TRBJ2-7, the V gene TRBV4-3; a possible D gene is TRBD1 (6 bases). V lost 3 bases and J lost 3, with 12 bases in between. The CDR3 runs 14 residues. Germline V gene sequence: CDR1 LGHNA, CDR2 YSLEER. CDR3 in DNA: TGCGCCAGCAGCCATGGCTCAGGGGACTACGAGCAGTACTTC. Translating gives CASSHGSGDYEQYF.

This clone was recorded only once. This chain's CDR3 is CASSQGTEGSPLHF. The CDR3 DNA is TGCGCCAGCAGCCAAGGTACTGAGGGTTCACCCCTCCACTTT. The gene calls are TRBV4-3 and TRBJ1-6; D call uncertain. CDR1 is LGHNA, CDR2 YSLEER, per germline. This CDR3 spans 14 amino acids. V lost 1 base to trimming and J lost 9 bases, with 10 bases between them.

The chain joins TRBV27 to TRBJ1-1; possibly TRBD1 for D (5 bases). The CDR3 runs to 15 residues. Germline CDR1 is MNHEY and CDR2 is SMNVEV (reference sequence). V lost 5 bases, J lost 1 base, and 14 bases lay in between. The CDR3 bases are TGTGCCAGCAGTCCAAATGGGGGAGGGAACACTGAAGCTTTCTTT. This gives the protein CASSPNGGGNTEAFF.

In DNA, the CDR3 is TGCGCCAGCAGCCAAGAACGGACTAATGAAAAACTGTTTTTT. Translation gives CASSQERTNEKLFF. The chain uses TRBV4-1 and TRBJ1-4; D is ambiguous. The ends were cut back, 0 bases at V and 2 bases at J, with 4 bases in the middle. The CDR3 has 14 residues. The germline V gene has CDR1 MGHRA and CDR2 YSYEKL.

This clone appeared a single time. The rearrangement uses TRBV15 and TRBJ2-5; 9 nucleotides match TRBD1. Trimming took 0 bases from V and 4 from J; bases not matched to a gene: 9. Germline CDR1 reads LNHNV; CDR2 reads YYDKDF (reference sequence). The CDR3 consists of 17 residues. The DNA of the CDR3 is TGTGCCACCAGCAGAGATCCCTCCGACAGGGGGGGAGAGACCCAGTACTTC. It encodes CATSRDPSDRGGETQYF.

The table lists this clone with a count of one. The chain is built from TRBV19 and TRBJ1-2, with 7 bases that match TRBD1. Germline V gene sequence: CDR1 LNHDA, CDR2 SQIVND (reference sequence). This CDR3 has 13 residues. V shed 4 bases and J 4 bases; nucleotides not matched to a gene: 3. CDR3 in amino acids: CASSKGTVYGYTF. In DNA form, the CDR3 reads TGTGCCAGTAGTAAGGGGACAGTCTATGGCTACACCTTC.

The CDR3 bases are TGCGCCAGCAGTCAATCGTGTAGCGACAGGACGGGATCGAAGGAGCAGTACTTC. It encodes CASSQSCSDRTGSKEQYF. The chain combines TRBV23-1 with TRBJ2-7; a weak D match, TRBD1 (6 bases). TRBV23-1 belongs to the ORF category, with a function that is uncertain. V was trimmed by 0 bases and J by 7 bases, leaving 25 bases between them. CDR3 length: 18 amino acids.

The chain employs TRBV6-4 and TRBJ1-5; 8 bases agree with TRBD1. The J segment lost 7 bases and the V segment lost 9 bases, leaving 11 bases of the junction unmatched. Germline CDR1 is MRHNA and CDR2 is SNTAGT. The CDR3 is 14 amino acids. In DNA form, the CDR3 reads TGTGCCAGGGAGGACAGGGTGGAAAACCAGCCCCAGCATTTT. Encoded protein: CAREDRVENQPQHF.

The chain has TRBV5-1 and TRBJ1-2; 9 bases agree with TRBD1. The germline V gene encodes CDR1 SGHRS and CDR2 YFSETQ. There are 16 residues in the CDR3. V dropped 0 bases and J dropped 3; count of bases not matched to a gene: 6. CDR3 coding DNA: TGCGCCAGCAGCTTGGATGGACAGGGGACCGACTATGGCTACACCTTC. Translated, it gives CASSLDGQGTDYGYTF. Full variable domain (remainder filled in from reference TRBV5-1 and TRBJ1-2): KAGVTQTPRYLIKTRGQQVTLSCSPISGHRSVSWYQQTPGQGLQFLFEYFSETQRNKGNFPGRFSGRQFSNSRSEMNVSTLELGDSALYLCASSLDGQGTDYGYTFGSGTRLTVV.

This chain joins TRBV6-6 and TRBJ2-5; tentative D call: TRBD1 (6 bases). The length of the CDR3 is 16 residues. Looked up from germline, CDR1 is MNHNY and CDR2 is SVGAGI (reference sequence). V was clipped by 0 bases and J by 5 bases, with 16 bases between them. Here the CDR3 reads CASSYSPGQGWETQYF. In DNA, the CDR3 is TGTGCCAGCAGTTACTCCCCGGGCCAGGGGTGGGAGACCCAGTACTTC.

The genes are TRBV4-1 and TRBJ1-1; D may be TRBD1 (6 bases). This CDR3 is built from 15 residues. Trimming removed 0 bases at V and 5 bases at J, with 13 bases between. Germline lookup yields CDR1 MGHRA and CDR2 YSYEKL. The CDR3 region is CASSQDRERGTEAFF. The CDR3 nucleotides read TGCGCCAGCAGCCAAGATAGGGAAAGGGGGACTGAAGCTTTCTTT.

This clone showed up just once. In DNA, the CDR3 is TGTGCCAGCAGCCCGGGGGGCTACGAGCAGTACTTC. This gives the protein CASSPGGYEQYF. V usage is TRBV14 and J usage is TRBJ2-7; TRBD2 matches at 7 bases. This CDR3 contains 12 residues. V shed 4 bases and J 3 bases; nucleotides not matched to a gene: 0. CDR1 and CDR2 from the germline V gene are SGHDN and FVKESK.